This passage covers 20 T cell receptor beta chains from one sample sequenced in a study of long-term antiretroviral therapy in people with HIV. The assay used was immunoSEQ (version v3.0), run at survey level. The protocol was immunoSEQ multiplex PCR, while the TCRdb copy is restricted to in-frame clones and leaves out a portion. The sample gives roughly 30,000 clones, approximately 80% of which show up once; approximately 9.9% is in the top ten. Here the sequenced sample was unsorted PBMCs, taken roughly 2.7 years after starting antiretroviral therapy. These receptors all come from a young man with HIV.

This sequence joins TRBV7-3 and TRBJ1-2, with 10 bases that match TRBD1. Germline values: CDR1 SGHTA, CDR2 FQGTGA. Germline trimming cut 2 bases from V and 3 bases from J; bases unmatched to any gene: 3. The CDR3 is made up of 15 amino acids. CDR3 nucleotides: TGTGCCAGCAGCTTATATGGACAGGGGGACTATGGCTACACCTTC. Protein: CASSLYGQGDYGYTF.

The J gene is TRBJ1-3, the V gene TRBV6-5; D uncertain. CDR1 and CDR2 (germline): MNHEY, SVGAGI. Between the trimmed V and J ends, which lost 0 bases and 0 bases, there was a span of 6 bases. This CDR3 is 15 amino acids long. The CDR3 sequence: CASSYSSGSGNTIYF. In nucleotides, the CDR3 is TGTGCCAGCAGTTACTCGTCGGGCTCTGGAAACACCATATATTTT.

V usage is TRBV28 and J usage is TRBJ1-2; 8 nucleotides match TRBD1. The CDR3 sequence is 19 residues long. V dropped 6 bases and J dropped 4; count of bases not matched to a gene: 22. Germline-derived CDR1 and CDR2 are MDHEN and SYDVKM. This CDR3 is CASSSRRAGGARAPYGYTF. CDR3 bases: TGTGCCAGCAGCTCACGTCGGGCAGGGGGCGCGCGTGCCCCCTATGGCTACACCTTC.

The CDR3, as DNA: TGTGCCAGCAGCTTGGGCCCCAGAGCGGGCTTCTATGGCTACACCTTC. As protein: CASSLGPRAGFYGYTF. The genes are TRBV7-2 and TRBJ1-2; D not certain. This CDR3 spans 16 amino acids. The V end lost 3 bases, the J end lost 4 bases, and 18 bases lay between the germline ends. Per the germline V gene, CDR1 is SGHTA and CDR2 is FQGNSA.

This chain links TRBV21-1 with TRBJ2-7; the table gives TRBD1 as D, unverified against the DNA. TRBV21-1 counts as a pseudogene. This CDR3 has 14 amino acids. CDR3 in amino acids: CASRTGGEYYEQYF. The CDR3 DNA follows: TGTGCCAGCAGGACAGGGGGCGAATACTACGAGCAGTACTTC.

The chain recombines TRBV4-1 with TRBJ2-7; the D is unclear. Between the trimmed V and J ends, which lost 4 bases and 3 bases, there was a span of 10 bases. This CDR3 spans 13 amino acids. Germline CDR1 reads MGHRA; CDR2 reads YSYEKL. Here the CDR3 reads CASSPGLLYEQYF. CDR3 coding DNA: TGCGCCAGCAGCCCCGGGCTACTCTACGAGCAGTACTTC.

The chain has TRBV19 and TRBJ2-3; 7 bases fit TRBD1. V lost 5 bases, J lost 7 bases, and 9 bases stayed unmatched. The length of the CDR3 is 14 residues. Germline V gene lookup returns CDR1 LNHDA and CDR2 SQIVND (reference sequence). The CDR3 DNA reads TGTGCCAGTAGTGTGGGACAGCCCCCCTATACGCAGTATTTT. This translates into CASSVGQPPYTQYF.

CDR3 coding DNA: TGCGCCAGCAGCTTGGGGGGGCCCGGAGACTATGGCTACACCTTC. Its protein product is CASSLGGPGDYGYTF. The rearrangement joins TRBV5-1 to TRBJ1-2; maybe TRBD1 (6 bases). V lost 0 bases to trimming and J lost 3 bases, with 12 bases between them. This CDR3 comprises 15 residues. Germline V lookup: CDR1 SGHRS, CDR2 YFSETQ.

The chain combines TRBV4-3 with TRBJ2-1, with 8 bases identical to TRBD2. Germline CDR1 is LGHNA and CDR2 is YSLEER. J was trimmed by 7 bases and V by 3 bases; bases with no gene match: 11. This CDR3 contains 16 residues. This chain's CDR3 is CASSHPPERGRNEQFF. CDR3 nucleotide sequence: TGCGCCAGCAGCCACCCCCCTGAGCGGGGGAGGAATGAGCAGTTCTTC.

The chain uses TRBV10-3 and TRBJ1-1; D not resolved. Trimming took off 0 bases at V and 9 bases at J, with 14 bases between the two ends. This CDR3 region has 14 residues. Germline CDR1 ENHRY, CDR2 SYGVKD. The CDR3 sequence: CAISESYQGQKAFF. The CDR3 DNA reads TGTGCCATCAGTGAGTCCTATCAAGGGCAGAAAGCTTTCTTT.

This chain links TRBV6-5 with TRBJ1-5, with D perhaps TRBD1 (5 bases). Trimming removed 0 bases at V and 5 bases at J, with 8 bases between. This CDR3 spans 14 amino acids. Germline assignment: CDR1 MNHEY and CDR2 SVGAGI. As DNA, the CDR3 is TGTGCCAGCAGTTACTCAGGAGGGGATCAGCCCCAGCATTTT. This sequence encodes CASSYSGGDQPQHF.

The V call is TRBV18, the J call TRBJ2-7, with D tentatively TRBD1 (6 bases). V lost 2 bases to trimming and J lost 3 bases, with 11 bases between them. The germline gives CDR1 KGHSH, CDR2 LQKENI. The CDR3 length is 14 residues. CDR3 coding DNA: TGTGCCAGCTCACCAACTGGACAGTACTACGAGCAGTACTTC. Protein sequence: CASSPTGQYYEQYF. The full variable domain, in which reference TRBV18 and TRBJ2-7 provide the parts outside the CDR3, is NAGVMQNPRHLVRRRGQEARLRCSPMKGHSHVYWYRQLPEEGLKFMVYLQKENIIDESGMPKERFSAEFPKEGPSILRIQQVVRGDSAAYFCASSPTGQYYEQYFGPGTRLTVT.

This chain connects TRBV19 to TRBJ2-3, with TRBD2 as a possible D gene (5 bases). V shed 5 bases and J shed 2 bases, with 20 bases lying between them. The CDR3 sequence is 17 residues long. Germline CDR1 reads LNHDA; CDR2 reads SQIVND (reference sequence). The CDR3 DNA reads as TGTGCCAGTAGTCCAGGACGGTGGACGGGGTTCACAGATACGCAGTATTTT. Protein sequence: CASSPGRWTGFTDTQYF.

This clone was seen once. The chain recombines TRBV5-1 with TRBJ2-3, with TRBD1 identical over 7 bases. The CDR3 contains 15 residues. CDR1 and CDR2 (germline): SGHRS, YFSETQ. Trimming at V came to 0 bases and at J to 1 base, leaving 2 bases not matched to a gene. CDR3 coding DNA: TGCGCCAGCAGCTTGGGCGACAGGGGCACAGATACGCAGTATTTT. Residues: CASSLGDRGTDTQYF.

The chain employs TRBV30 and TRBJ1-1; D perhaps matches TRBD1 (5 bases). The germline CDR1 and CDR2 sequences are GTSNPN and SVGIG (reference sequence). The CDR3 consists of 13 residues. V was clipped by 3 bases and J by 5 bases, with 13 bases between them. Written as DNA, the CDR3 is TGTGCCTGGAGAGGGGCAGGCACAACTGAAGCTTTCTTT. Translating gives CAWRGAGTTEAFF. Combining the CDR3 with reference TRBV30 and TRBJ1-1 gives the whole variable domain SQTIHQWPATLVQPVGSPLSLECTVEGTSNPNLYWYRQAAGRGLQLLFYSVGIGQISSEVPQNLSASRPQDRQFILSSKKLLLSDSGFYLCAWRGAGTTEAFFGQGTRLTVV.

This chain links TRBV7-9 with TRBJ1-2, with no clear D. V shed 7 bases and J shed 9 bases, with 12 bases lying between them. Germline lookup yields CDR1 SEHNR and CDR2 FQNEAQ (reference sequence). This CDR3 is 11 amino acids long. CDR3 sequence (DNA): TGTGCCAGCACCCCGGAGGCTCGCTACACCTTC. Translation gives CASTPEARYTF. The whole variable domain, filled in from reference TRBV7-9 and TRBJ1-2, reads DTGVSQNPRHKITKRGQNVTFRCDPISEHNRLYWYRQTLGQGPEFLTYFQNEAQLEKSRLLSDRFSAERPKGSFSTLEIQRTEQGDSAMYLCASTPEARYTFGSGTRLTVV.

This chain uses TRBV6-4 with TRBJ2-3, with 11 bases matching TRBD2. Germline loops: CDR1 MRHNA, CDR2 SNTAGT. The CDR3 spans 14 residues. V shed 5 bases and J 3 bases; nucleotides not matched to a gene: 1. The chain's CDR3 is CASSLAGGTDTQYF. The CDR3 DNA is TGTGCCAGCAGTCTAGCGGGAGGAACAGATACGCAGTATTTT.

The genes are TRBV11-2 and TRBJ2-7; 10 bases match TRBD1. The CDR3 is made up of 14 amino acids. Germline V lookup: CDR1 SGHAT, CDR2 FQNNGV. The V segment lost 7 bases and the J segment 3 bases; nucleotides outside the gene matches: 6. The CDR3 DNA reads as TGTGCCAGCATCCCAGGACAGGGGGTCTACGAGCAGTACTTC. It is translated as CASIPGQGVYEQYF.

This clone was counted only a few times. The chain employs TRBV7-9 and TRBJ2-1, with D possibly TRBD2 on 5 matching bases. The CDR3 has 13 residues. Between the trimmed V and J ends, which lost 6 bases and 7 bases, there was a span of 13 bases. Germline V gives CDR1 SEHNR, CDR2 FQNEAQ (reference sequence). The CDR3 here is CASSPSPGNEQFF. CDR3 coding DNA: TGTGCCAGCAGTCCCTCCCCGGGAAATGAGCAGTTCTTC.

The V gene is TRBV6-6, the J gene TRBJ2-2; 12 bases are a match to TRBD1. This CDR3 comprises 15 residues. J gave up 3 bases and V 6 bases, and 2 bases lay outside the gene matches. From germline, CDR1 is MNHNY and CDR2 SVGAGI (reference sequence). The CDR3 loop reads CASRGQGAYTGELFF. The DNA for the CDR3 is TGTGCCAGCAGGGGACAGGGGGCATACACCGGGGAGCTGTTTTTT.